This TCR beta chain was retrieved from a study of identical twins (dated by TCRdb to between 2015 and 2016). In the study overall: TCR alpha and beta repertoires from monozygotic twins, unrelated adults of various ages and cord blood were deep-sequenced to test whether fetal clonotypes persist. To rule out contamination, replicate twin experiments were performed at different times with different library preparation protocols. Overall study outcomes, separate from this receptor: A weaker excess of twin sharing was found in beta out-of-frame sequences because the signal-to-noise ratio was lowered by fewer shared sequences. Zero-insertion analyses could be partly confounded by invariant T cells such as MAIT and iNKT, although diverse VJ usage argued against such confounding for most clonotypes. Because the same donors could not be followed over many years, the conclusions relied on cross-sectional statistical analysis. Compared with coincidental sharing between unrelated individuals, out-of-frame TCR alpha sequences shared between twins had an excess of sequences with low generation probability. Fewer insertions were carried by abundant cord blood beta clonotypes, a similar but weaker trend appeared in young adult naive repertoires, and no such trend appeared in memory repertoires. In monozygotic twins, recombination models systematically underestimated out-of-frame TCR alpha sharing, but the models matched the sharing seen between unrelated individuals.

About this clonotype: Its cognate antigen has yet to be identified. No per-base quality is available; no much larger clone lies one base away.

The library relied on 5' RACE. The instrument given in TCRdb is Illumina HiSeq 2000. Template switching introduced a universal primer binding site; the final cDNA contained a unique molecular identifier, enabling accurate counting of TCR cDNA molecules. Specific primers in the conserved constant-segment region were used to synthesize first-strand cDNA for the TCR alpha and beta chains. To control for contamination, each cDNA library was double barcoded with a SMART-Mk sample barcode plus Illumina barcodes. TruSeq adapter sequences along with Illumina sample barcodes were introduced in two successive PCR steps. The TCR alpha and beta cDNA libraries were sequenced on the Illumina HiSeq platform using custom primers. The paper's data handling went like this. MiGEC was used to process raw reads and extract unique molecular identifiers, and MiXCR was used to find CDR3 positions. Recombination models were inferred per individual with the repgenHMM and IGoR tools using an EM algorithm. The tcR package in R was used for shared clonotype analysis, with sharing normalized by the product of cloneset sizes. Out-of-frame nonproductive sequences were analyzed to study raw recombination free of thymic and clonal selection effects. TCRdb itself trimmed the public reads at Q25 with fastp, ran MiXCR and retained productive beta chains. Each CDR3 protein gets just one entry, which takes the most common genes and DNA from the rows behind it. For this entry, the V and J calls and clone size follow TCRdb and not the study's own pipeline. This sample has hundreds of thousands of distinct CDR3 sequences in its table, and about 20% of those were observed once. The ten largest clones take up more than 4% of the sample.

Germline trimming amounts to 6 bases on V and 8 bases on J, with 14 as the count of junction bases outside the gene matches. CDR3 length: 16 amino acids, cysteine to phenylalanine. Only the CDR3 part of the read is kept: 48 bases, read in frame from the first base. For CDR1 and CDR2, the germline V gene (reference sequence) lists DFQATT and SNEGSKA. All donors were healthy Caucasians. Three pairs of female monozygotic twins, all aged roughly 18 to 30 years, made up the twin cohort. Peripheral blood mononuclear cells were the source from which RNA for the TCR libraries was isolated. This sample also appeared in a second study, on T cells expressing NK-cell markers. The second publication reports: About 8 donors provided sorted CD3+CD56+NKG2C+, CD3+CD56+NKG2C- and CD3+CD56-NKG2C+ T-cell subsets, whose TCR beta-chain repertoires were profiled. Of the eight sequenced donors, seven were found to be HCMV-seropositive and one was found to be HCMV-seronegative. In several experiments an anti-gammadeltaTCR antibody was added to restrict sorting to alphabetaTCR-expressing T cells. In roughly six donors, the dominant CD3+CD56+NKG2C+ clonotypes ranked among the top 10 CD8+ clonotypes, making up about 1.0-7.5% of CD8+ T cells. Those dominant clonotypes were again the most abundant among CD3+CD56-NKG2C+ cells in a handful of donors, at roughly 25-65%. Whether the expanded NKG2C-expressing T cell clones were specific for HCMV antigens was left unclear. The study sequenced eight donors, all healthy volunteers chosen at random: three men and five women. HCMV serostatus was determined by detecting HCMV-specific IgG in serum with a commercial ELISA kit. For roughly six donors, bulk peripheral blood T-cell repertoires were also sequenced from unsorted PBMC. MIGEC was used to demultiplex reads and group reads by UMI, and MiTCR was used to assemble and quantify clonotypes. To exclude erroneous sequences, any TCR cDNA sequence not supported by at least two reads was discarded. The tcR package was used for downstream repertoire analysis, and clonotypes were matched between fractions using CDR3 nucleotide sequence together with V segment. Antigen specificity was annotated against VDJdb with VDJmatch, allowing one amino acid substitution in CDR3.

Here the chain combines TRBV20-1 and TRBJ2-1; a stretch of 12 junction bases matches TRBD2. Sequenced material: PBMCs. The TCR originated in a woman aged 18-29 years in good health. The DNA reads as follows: TGCAGTGCCAACCTACGACTAGCGGGAGCGGTGGATGAGCAGTTCTTC. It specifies CSANLRLAGAVDEQFF.